These T cell receptor beta chains were read from a single sample in a study of regulatory T cells in long-lasting Graves disease. Using its own MiXCR run on the multiplex PCR reads, TCRdb lists one record per CDR3 protein. Counted here are about 460,000 distinct CDR3 sequences, 12% to 15% occurring once; the ten biggest clones make up under 20%. These sequences were also reported in another study, on T cells in Graves' hyperthyroidism and ophthalmopathy.

Sample: peripheral blood mononuclear cells (PBMCs), taken at new diagnosis, from a patient treated with antithyroid drugs. Source of these receptors: a woman aged 45 to 65 with Graves disease. CDR3s include the opening cysteine and the closing phenylalanine or tryptophan. Fields, in order: J gene, clone size, V gene, D gene, CDR3 protein, CDR3 DNA. The D gene is left open where the match is weak. A row's size may be missing; if present it is once, few, many or a size class.

>TRBJ1-2|many|TRBV18|TRBD1
CASSPGQANYGYTF
TGTGCCAGCTCACCGGGACAGGCTAACTATGGCTACACCTTC
>TRBJ1-5|.|TRBV5-1|.
CASSLGTVENQPQHF
TGCGCCAGCAGCTTGGGGACAGTGGAAAATCAGCCCCAGCATTTT
>TRBJ2-7|.|TRBV12-5|TRBD1
CASGGTGLSSYEQYF
TGTGCTAGTGGTGGGACAGGACTATCTTCCTACGAGCAGTACTTC
>TRBJ2-6|.|TRBV4-1|TRBD1
CASSQMGTGVANVLTF
TGCGCCAGCAGCCAAATGGGGACAGGGGTAGCCAACGTCCTGACTTTC
>TRBJ2-3|many|TRBV12-3/TRBV12-4|TRBD2
CASSLSGAGGDTQYF
TGTGCCAGCAGTTTATCGGGAGCGGGAGGTGATACGCAGTATTTT
>TRBJ2-7|many|TRBV20-1|.
CSADTSLYEQYF
TGCAGTGCTGATACTAGTTTATACGAGCAGTACTTC
>TRBJ2-7|.|TRBV30|TRBD1
CAWSHYRDSGSYEQYF
TGTGCCTGGAGTCACTACCGGGACAGTGGGTCCTACGAGCAGTACTTC
>TRBJ2-1|few|TRBV19|TRBD2
CASSGRAGDNEQFF
TGTGCCAGTAGCGGGAGGGCCGGGGACAATGAGCAGTTCTTC
>TRBJ2-5|many|TRBV2|.
CASSEIRVETQYF
TGTGCCAGCAGTGAAATCAGGGTGGAGACCCAGTACTTC
>TRBJ1-2|many|TRBV6-1|.
CASSEQPYGYTF
TGTGCCAGCAGTGAACAGCCCTATGGCTACACCTTC
>TRBJ1-1|few|TRBV4-1|TRBD1
CASSLSRSGTANTEAFF
TGCGCCAGCAGCCTATCCCGCTCCGGGACAGCGAACACTGAAGCTTTCTTT
>TRBJ2-1|.|TRBV27|.
CASSLWNPVFGAVANNEQFF
TGTGCCAGCAGTTTATGGAATCCCGTTTTCGGGGCAGTGGCGAACAATGAGCAGTTCTTC
>TRBJ2-4|many|TRBV11-1|TRBD1
CASSPRTGGANIQYF
TGTGCCAGCAGCCCGCGGACAGGGGGCGCAAACATTCAGTACTTC
>TRBJ2-7|few|TRBV18|.
CASSRIGSSASEQYF
TGTGCCAGCTCACGGATCGGGTCCTCGGCCTCCGAGCAGTACTTC
>TRBJ2-2|.|TRBV29-1|.
CSATQGSSNTGELFF
TGCAGCGCGACTCAGGGGAGTTCGAACACCGGGGAGCTGTTTTTT
>TRBJ2-7|many|TRBV28|TRBD1
CASSTPGQGISYEQYF
TGTGCCAGCAGTACACCGGGACAGGGGATCTCCTACGAGCAGTACTTC
>TRBJ1-2|few|TRBV10-3|.
CAISESDSTHCYTF
TGTGCCATCAGTGAGTCGGACAGTACGCATTGCTACACCTTC
>TRBJ1-6|many|TRBV25-1|TRBD1
CASRTGGSPLHF
TGTGCCAGTAGGACAGGGGGTTCACCCCTCCACTTT
>TRBJ1-6|many|TRBV2|.
CASSSRGWGNNSPLHF
TGTGCCAGCAGTTCCCGTGGCTGGGGGAATAATTCACCCCTCCACTTT
>TRBJ2-7|many|TRBV28|.
CASSFGGESEQYF
TGTGCCAGCAGTTTCGGGGGTGAAAGCGAGCAGTACTTC
>TRBJ2-1|few|TRBV18|.
CASSPPGSRIEQFF
TGTGCCAGCTCACCACCGGGGAGTCGAATCGAGCAGTTCTTC
>TRBJ2-1|few|TRBV24-1|TRBD2
CATSESTSANEQFF
TGTGCCACCAGTGAGTCCACTAGCGCGAATGAGCAGTTCTTC
>TRBJ1-1|few|TRBV18|.
CASSPLERQMNTEAFF
TGTGCCAGCTCACCATTAGAGCGGCAAATGAACACTGAAGCTTTCTTT
>TRBJ2-7|few|TRBV4-1|.
CASSQVAKETYEQYF
TGCGCCAGCAGCCAAGTGGCCAAAGAAACCTACGAGCAGTACTTC
>TRBJ2-1|many|TRBV2|TRBD2
CASSALAGGKDEQFF
TGTGCCAGCAGTGCCCTAGCGGGAGGAAAGGATGAGCAGTTCTTC
>TRBJ2-5|many|TRBV6-1|TRBD1
CASSEGVGGTGGFWETQYF
TGTGCCAGCAGTGAAGGTGTAGGAGGTACAGGGGGCTTTTGGGAGACCCAGTACTTC
>TRBJ2-2|.|TRBV7-9|.
CASSLGTRPTGELFF
TGTGCCAGCAGCTTAGGCACTAGACCCACCGGGGAGCTGTTTTTT
>TRBJ2-1|many|TRBV5-5|.
CASSRTGESSYNEQFF
TGTGCCAGCAGCCGTACCGGGGAGAGCTCCTACAATGAGCAGTTCTTC
>TRBJ1-3|few|TRBV27|.
CASREQGSGNTIYF
TGTGCCAGCAGAGAACAGGGTTCTGGAAACACCATATATTTT
>TRBJ1-1|many|TRBV11-3|.
CASSLSWNTEAFF
TGTGCCAGCAGCTTGAGTTGGAACACTGAAGCTTTCTTT
>TRBJ1-2|few|TRBV7-9|TRBD1
CASSSGQGNYGYTF
TGTGCCAGCAGCTCGGGACAGGGGAACTATGGCTACACCTTC
>TRBJ2-7|many|TRBV5-4|TRBD2
CASSLKTTGLAGAAYEQYF
TGTGCCAGCAGCTTGAAGACGACGGGACTAGCGGGAGCGGCCTACGAGCAGTACTTC
>TRBJ2-7|many|TRBV10-3|.
CAISEGAIRDYEQYF
TGTGCCATCAGTGAAGGGGCCATCAGGGACTACGAGCAGTACTTC
>TRBJ2-5|few|TRBV29-1|TRBD1
CSVEETGGGETQYF
TGCAGCGTTGAAGAGACAGGGGGGGGGGAGACCCAGTACTTC
>TRBJ2-1|many|TRBV19|TRBD2
CASRPPSGSSKDEQFF
TGTGCCAGTAGACCCCCTAGCGGGAGTAGCAAGGATGAGCAGTTCTTC
>TRBJ2-2|many|TRBV28|.
CASIPMASGNTGELFF
TGTGCCAGCATCCCCATGGCCAGCGGCAACACCGGGGAGCTGTTTTTT
>TRBJ2-7|.|TRBV28|.
CASSFWARIYEQYF
TGTGCCAGCAGTTTTTGGGCACGAATCTACGAGCAGTACTTC
>TRBJ2-7|many|TRBV2|.
CASIRDNNYEQYF
TGTGCCAGTATCCGGGACAACAACTACGAGCAGTACTTC
>TRBJ1-5|many|TRBV19|.
CATAQGSNQPQHF
TGTGCCACCGCCCAGGGGAGCAATCAGCCCCAGCATTTT
>TRBJ2-1|many|TRBV20-1|TRBD2
CSAFSAGGSYNEQFF
TGCAGTGCGTTTTCGGCGGGAGGCTCGTACAATGAGCAGTTCTTC
>TRBJ1-1|few|TRBV5-1|.
CASSFWGRGYEAFF
TGTGCCAGCAGCTTTTGGGGGCGCGGTTATGAAGCTTTCTTT
>TRBJ1-6|few|TRBV9|.
CASSPGGQGTSPLHF
TGCGCCAGCAGCCCGGGGGGACAAGGAACTTCACCCCTCCACTTT
>TRBJ1-5|few|TRBV19|.
CASSIMVNQPQHF
TGTGCCAGTAGTATTATGGTTAATCAGCCCCAGCATTTT
>TRBJ2-1|many|TRBV12-5|.
CASGLGLHEQFF
TGTGCTAGTGGTTTGGGTCTGCATGAGCAGTTCTTC
>TRBJ1-2|many|TRBV2|TRBD1
CASSERGQGHLNYGYTF
TGTGCCAGCAGTGAAAGGGGACAGGGCCATCTTAACTATGGCTACACCTTC
>TRBJ1-5|many|TRBV6-1|TRBD1
CASNSGTENQPQHF
TGTGCCAGCAATTCCGGGACAGAGAATCAGCCCCAGCATTTT
>TRBJ1-5|few|TRBV6-1|TRBD1
CASSEGQGDQPQHF
TGTGCCAGCAGTGAAGGACAGGGGGATCAGCCCCAGCATTTT
>TRBJ2-1|many|TRBV6-2/TRBV6-3|TRBD2
CASSARLADNEQFF
TGTGCCAGCAGTGCCCGACTAGCGGACAATGAGCAGTTCTTC
>TRBJ1-3|.|TRBV5-1|.
CASSLGPSLGNTIYF
TGCGCCAGCAGCTTGGGTCCCAGCTTAGGAAACACCATATATTTT
>TRBJ1-6|.|TRBV19|.
CASSESNSPLHF
TGTGCCAGTAGTGAGTCGAATTCACCCCTCCACTTT